These T cell receptor beta chains were read from a single sample in a study of blood T cell repertoires in COVID-19. Sequenced by immunoSEQ multiplex PCR; TCRdb stores in-frame clones only, minus some. This sample carries some 180,000 clones, over 75% of them seen once, and the ten largest clones take 2.5% to 3%. The specimen was peripheral blood. All receptors come from an elderly woman with active or convalescent COVID-19. Each CDR3 is given with its conserved first and last residue. D genes are given only for firm matches. Where a row states a size, it is once, few, many or the class of an expanded clone; other rows omit it.

CDR3 protein | CDR3 DNA | J gene | D gene | V gene | clone size
CATHPPQGSNSSGNTIYF | TGTGCCACCCACCCGCCCCAGGGGTCGAACAGCTCTGGAAACACCATATATTTT | TRBJ1-3 | . | TRBV10-3 | .
CASSFFMHGGFIGATNEKLFF | TGTGCCAGCAGTTTTTTTATGCATGGGGGGTTCATAGGTGCAACTAATGAAAAACTGTTTTTT | TRBJ1-4 | . | TRBV28 | few
CASSFGVYEQYF | TGTGCCAGCAGTTTCGGGGTCTACGAGCAGTACTTC | TRBJ2-7 | . | TRBV6-6 | few
CASSLRGQPQHF | TGTGCCAGCAGCTTACGGGGTCAGCCCCAGCATTTT | TRBJ1-5 | . | TRBV7-9 | once
CAISLTGPQETQYF | TGTGCCATCAGTTTGACAGGGCCTCAAGAGACCCAGTACTTC | TRBJ2-5 | TRBD1 | TRBV10-3 | .
CASSQPAQVRFWLF | TGCGCCAGCAGTCAACCGGCGCAGGTGCGTTTCTGGCTCTTC | TRBJ2-1 | . | TRBV23-1 | few
CASSNTGMHQPQHF | TGTGCCAGCAGCAATACAGGGATGCATCAGCCCCAGCATTTT | TRBJ1-5 | . | TRBV6-2/TRBV6-3 | once
CAISEPGQGDTEAFF | TGTGCCATCAGTGAGCCGGGACAGGGTGACACTGAAGCTTTCTTT | TRBJ1-1 | TRBD1 | TRBV10-3 | once
CASSPQDLYGYTF | TGTGCCAGCAGTCCCCAGGATCTCTATGGCTACACCTTC | TRBJ1-2 | . | TRBV28 | .
CATSEREETQYF | TGTGCCACCAGTGAACGCGAAGAGACCCAGTACTTC | TRBJ2-5 | . | TRBV24-1 | .
CAIRVAGGLDEQYF | TGTGCCATCAGGGTGGCAGGGGGCTTGGACGAGCAGTACTTC | TRBJ2-7 | TRBD1 | TRBV10-3 | .
CASRDGQGGYTEAFF | TGTGCCAGCAGGGACGGACAGGGGGGATACACTGAAGCTTTCTTT | TRBJ1-1 | TRBD1 | TRBV27 | .
CSVEKGFGYGYTF | TGCAGCGTTGAAAAGGGGTTTGGCTATGGCTACACCTTC | TRBJ1-2 | . | TRBV29-1 | .
CSVGDRGLGYTF | TGCAGCGTTGGGGACAGGGGATTAGGCTACACCTTC | TRBJ1-2 | TRBD1 | TRBV29-1 | few
CASRTGSYNEQFF | TGCGCCAGCAGAACTGGCTCCTACAATGAGCAGTTCTTC | TRBJ2-1 | . | TRBV5-1 | .
CASSLRASGADTQYF | TGTGCCAGCAGCTTAAGAGCCTCCGGGGCAGATACGCAGTATTTT | TRBJ2-3 | . | TRBV11-2 | .
CAWNRWNTGELFF | TGTGCCTGGAACCGGTGGAACACCGGGGAGCTGTTTTTT | TRBJ2-2 | . | TRBV30 | once
CASSHSGTGPSGVETQYF | TGTGCCAGCAGTCACTCCGGTACGGGTCCTAGCGGGGTAGAGACCCAGTACTTC | TRBJ2-5 | TRBD2 | TRBV4-2 | .
CASMRGDTQYF | TGTGCCAGCATGCGTGGAGATACGCAGTATTTT | TRBJ2-3 | . | TRBV28 | .
CASSQASATDEQFF | TGCGCCAGCAGCCAAGCGAGCGCGACCGATGAGCAGTTCTTC | TRBJ2-1 | . | TRBV4-3 | .